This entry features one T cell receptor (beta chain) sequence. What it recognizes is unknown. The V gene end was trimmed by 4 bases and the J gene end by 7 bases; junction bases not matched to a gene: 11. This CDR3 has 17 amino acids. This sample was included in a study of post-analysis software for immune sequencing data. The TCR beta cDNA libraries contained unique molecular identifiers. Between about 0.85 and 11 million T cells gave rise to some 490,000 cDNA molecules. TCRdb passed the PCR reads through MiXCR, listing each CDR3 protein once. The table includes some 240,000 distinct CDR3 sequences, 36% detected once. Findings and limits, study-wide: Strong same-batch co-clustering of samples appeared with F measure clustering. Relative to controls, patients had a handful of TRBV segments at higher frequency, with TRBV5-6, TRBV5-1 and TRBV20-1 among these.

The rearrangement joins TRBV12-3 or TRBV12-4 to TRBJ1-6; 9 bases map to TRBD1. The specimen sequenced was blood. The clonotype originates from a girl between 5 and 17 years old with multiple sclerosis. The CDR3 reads CASSWIGTGIRNSPLHF. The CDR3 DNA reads TGTGCCAGCAGTTGGATAGGGACAGGGATCCGGAATTCACCCCTCCACTTT.